A selection of T cell receptor beta chains follows, all from one sample in a study of T cell responses to AZD1222 COVID-19 vaccine. Sequencing used immunoSEQ multiplex PCR; TCRdb keeps in-frame clones, though not all of them. This table has 88,000 or so clones, about nine tenths appearing once. Specimen: peripheral blood, collected on day 0 of AZD1222 vaccination. These receptors came from an adult in good health. CDR3s include the opening cysteine and the closing phenylalanine or tryptophan. Fields, in order: clone size, V gene, J gene, D gene, CDR3 DNA, CDR3 protein. The D gene is left open where the match is weak. Rows give clone size only sometimes, using once, few, many, or a class for an expanded clone.

clone size: -; V gene: TRBV18; J gene: TRBJ2-1; D gene: -; CDR3 DNA: TGTGCCAGCTCCCAATCCGTCAGCTCCTACAATGAGCAGTTCTTC; CDR3 protein: CASSQSVSSYNEQFF
clone size: -; V gene: TRBV30; J gene: TRBJ1-3; D gene: -; CDR3 DNA: TGTGCCTGGGCTAACCTGGCAGGCTCTGGAAACACCATATATTTT; CDR3 protein: CAWANLAGSGNTIYF
clone size: -; V gene: TRBV5-1; J gene: TRBJ2-1; D gene: -; CDR3 DNA: TGCGCCAGCAGCCACGAAAAGCTCGTAAAGGGCCCCAATGAGCAGTTCTTC; CDR3 protein: CASSHEKLVKGPNEQFF
clone size: -; V gene: TRBV11-2; J gene: TRBJ2-7; D gene: -; CDR3 DNA: TGTGCCAGCAGCTTAGGGGGCCCTGTGGACTACGAGCAGTACTTC; CDR3 protein: CASSLGGPVDYEQYF
clone size: -; V gene: TRBV6-5; J gene: TRBJ1-1; D gene: -; CDR3 DNA: TGTGCCAGCAGTTACTCCGTGGGCTCTTTTGGAGCTTTCTTT; CDR3 protein: CASSYSVGSFGAFF
clone size: -; V gene: TRBV12-3/TRBV12-4; J gene: TRBJ1-3; D gene: -; CDR3 DNA: TGTGCCAGCAGCCGACAGGGAAACACCATATATTTT; CDR3 protein: CASSRQGNTIYF
clone size: -; V gene: TRBV6-5; J gene: TRBJ1-3; D gene: -; CDR3 DNA: TGTGCCAGCATCGGCAACTCTGGAAACACCATATATTTT; CDR3 protein: CASIGNSGNTIYF
clone size: -; V gene: TRBV10-1; J gene: TRBJ1-4; D gene: TRBD1; CDR3 DNA: TGCGCCAGCGGACGACAGGGTGGTGAAAAACTGTTTTTT; CDR3 protein: CASGRQGGEKLFF
clone size: -; V gene: TRBV7-2; J gene: TRBJ2-1; D gene: TRBD2; CDR3 DNA: TGTGCCAGCAGCTTGTCCCCAGGCGGGGGGGTCCTAGGTGAGCAGTTCTTC; CDR3 protein: CASSLSPGGGVLGEQFF
clone size: -; V gene: TRBV6-5; J gene: TRBJ1-2; D gene: -; CDR3 DNA: TGTGCCAGCAGTTACGATCGTAACTATGGCTACACCTTC; CDR3 protein: CASSYDRNYGYTF
clone size: -; V gene: TRBV10-3; J gene: TRBJ1-3; D gene: -; CDR3 DNA: TGTGCCATCAGTGAGGGAGGAGGGACTGGAAACACCATATATTTT; CDR3 protein: CAISEGGGTGNTIYF
clone size: -; V gene: TRBV4-2; J gene: TRBJ1-2; D gene: -; CDR3 DNA: TGTGCCAGCACCCCGGGGTTCTATGGCTACACCTTC; CDR3 protein: CASTPGFYGYTF
clone size: -; V gene: TRBV27; J gene: TRBJ1-6; D gene: -; CDR3 DNA: TGTGCCAGCAGTTTCCACAATTCACCCCTCCACTTT; CDR3 protein: CASSFHNSPLHF
clone size: -; V gene: TRBV4-3; J gene: TRBJ2-1; D gene: -; CDR3 DNA: TGCGCCAGCAGCCAGCGCCAAACTTTCCGGGATGAGCAGTTCTTC; CDR3 protein: CASSQRQTFRDEQFF
clone size: -; V gene: TRBV5-4; J gene: TRBJ1-1; D gene: TRBD1; CDR3 DNA: TGTGCCAGCAGCGATACAGGGGGCAGGACTGAAGCTTTCTTT; CDR3 protein: CASSDTGGRTEAFF
clone size: -; V gene: TRBV6-5; J gene: TRBJ1-5; D gene: -; CDR3 DNA: TGTGCCAGCAGTTACTCTCTGGGGGTAGGGCAGCCCCAGCATTTT; CDR3 protein: CASSYSLGVGQPQHF
clone size: -; V gene: TRBV19; J gene: TRBJ2-1; D gene: TRBD2; CDR3 DNA: TGTGCCAGTAGTACCATTAGCGGGGGCCCCTACAATGAGCAGTTCTTC; CDR3 protein: CASSTISGGPYNEQFF
clone size: -; V gene: TRBV7-6; J gene: TRBJ1-4; D gene: TRBD1; CDR3 DNA: TGTGCCAGCAGTTCCGGGACAGGACGCGAAAAACTGTTTTTT; CDR3 protein: CASSSGTGREKLFF
clone size: -; V gene: TRBV3-1/TRBV3-2; J gene: TRBJ2-3; D gene: -; CDR3 DNA: TGTGCCAGCAGCCAAGAGACCTACAGGGACTTGACAGATACGCAGTATTTT; CDR3 protein: CASSQETYRDLTDTQYF
clone size: -; V gene: TRBV5-1; J gene: TRBJ2-5; D gene: -; CDR3 DNA: TGCGCCAGCAGCTTATTTGGGGGAGGTGGAGAGACCCAGTACTTC; CDR3 protein: CASSLFGGGGETQYF
clone size: -; V gene: TRBV6-5; J gene: TRBJ2-5; D gene: TRBD1; CDR3 DNA: TGTGCCAGCAGACAGGGGGGTCAAGAGACCCAGTACTTC; CDR3 protein: CASRQGGQETQYF
clone size: -; V gene: TRBV5-1; J gene: TRBJ2-5; D gene: TRBD1; CDR3 DNA: TGCGCCAGCAGATTTGCCCGGGACAGGGGGCTTGAGGAGACCCAGTACTTC; CDR3 protein: CASRFARDRGLEETQYF
clone size: -; V gene: TRBV7-7; J gene: TRBJ2-5; D gene: TRBD1; CDR3 DNA: TGTGCTAGCAGCACGGACAGGCAAGAGACCCAGTACTTC; CDR3 protein: CASSTDRQETQYF
clone size: -; V gene: TRBV5-1; J gene: TRBJ2-5; D gene: -; CDR3 DNA: TGCGCCAGCAGCTGGGAGAATTGGGAGGAGACCCAGTACTTC; CDR3 protein: CASSWENWEETQYF
clone size: -; V gene: TRBV6-2/TRBV6-3; J gene: TRBJ1-5; D gene: TRBD1; CDR3 DNA: TGTGCCAGCAGTGCAGGGGGATCCGGACAGCCCCAGCATTTT; CDR3 protein: CASSAGGSGQPQHF
clone size: once; V gene: TRBV5-1; J gene: TRBJ1-2; D gene: -; CDR3 DNA: TGCGCCAGCAGCCTTACAGAAAACTATGGCTACACCTTC; CDR3 protein: CASSLTENYGYTF
clone size: -; V gene: TRBV4-2; J gene: TRBJ2-1; D gene: TRBD2; CDR3 DNA: TGTGCCAGCAGCCAACTTGCGGGGGACTACTACAATGAGCAGTTCTTC; CDR3 protein: CASSQLAGDYYNEQFF
clone size: -; V gene: TRBV12-3/TRBV12-4; J gene: TRBJ1-2; D gene: -; CDR3 DNA: TGTGCCAGCAGTGGGATTAGGGCCTATGGCTACACCTTC; CDR3 protein: CASSGIRAYGYTF
clone size: -; V gene: TRBV11-2; J gene: TRBJ1-2; D gene: -; CDR3 DNA: TGTGCCAGCAGCTTAGAGGGCTATGGCTACACCTTC; CDR3 protein: CASSLEGYGYTF
clone size: -; V gene: TRBV28; J gene: TRBJ2-2; D gene: -; CDR3 DNA: TGTGCCGGCGGAGGTACTCTGAACACCGGGGAGCTGTTTTTT; CDR3 protein: CAGGGTLNTGELFF
clone size: -; V gene: TRBV19; J gene: TRBJ1-1; D gene: -; CDR3 DNA: TGTGCCAGTAGTATCTTAGGGGGGGTCAACACTGAAGCTTTCTTT; CDR3 protein: CASSILGGVNTEAFF
clone size: -; V gene: TRBV30; J gene: TRBJ1-1; D gene: -; CDR3 DNA: TGTGCCTGGAGTGTTTCGCCAAACACTGAAGCTTTCTTT; CDR3 protein: CAWSVSPNTEAFF
clone size: -; V gene: TRBV10-3; J gene: TRBJ1-1; D gene: -; CDR3 DNA: TGTGCCATCATGGTGAGCACTGAAGCTTTCTTT; CDR3 protein: CAIMVSTEAFF
clone size: few; V gene: TRBV11-2; J gene: TRBJ2-5; D gene: -; CDR3 DNA: TGTGCCAGCAGCTATCCTAACGAAGAGACCCAGTACTTC; CDR3 protein: CASSYPNEETQYF
clone size: -; V gene: TRBV19; J gene: TRBJ2-3; D gene: -; CDR3 DNA: TGTGCCAGTAGTCCCCTCCATAATCCGGGGACGCAGTATTTT; CDR3 protein: CASSPLHNPGTQYF
clone size: few; V gene: TRBV6-5; J gene: TRBJ1-6; D gene: -; CDR3 DNA: TGTGCCAGCAGTTACGTGACAGAGGACCCCCTCCACTTT; CDR3 protein: CASSYVTEDPLHF
clone size: -; V gene: TRBV9; J gene: TRBJ2-2; D gene: -; CDR3 DNA: TGTGCCAGCAGCGTCTCAACGGAAACCGGGGAGCTGTTTTTT; CDR3 protein: CASSVSTETGELFF
clone size: -; V gene: TRBV11-2; J gene: TRBJ2-3; D gene: -; CDR3 DNA: TGTGCCAGCTCGACCGGGACCTCTAGCACAGATACGCAGTATTTT; CDR3 protein: CASSTGTSSTDTQYF
clone size: -; V gene: TRBV7-9; J gene: TRBJ1-5; D gene: -; CDR3 DNA: TGTGCCAGCAGCTTAGGTAGTAATAGCAATCAGCCCCAGCATTTT; CDR3 protein: CASSLGSNSNQPQHF
clone size: -; V gene: TRBV12-3/TRBV12-4; J gene: TRBJ2-2; D gene: -; CDR3 DNA: TGTGCCGGCGGGGGCAGAACCGGGGAGCTGTTTTTT; CDR3 protein: CAGGGRTGELFF
clone size: -; V gene: TRBV25-1; J gene: TRBJ1-6; D gene: -; CDR3 DNA: TGTGCCAGCAGTGAATGGGGGGTACATAATTCACCCCTCCACTTT; CDR3 protein: CASSEWGVHNSPLHF
clone size: -; V gene: TRBV6-6; J gene: TRBJ2-7; D gene: TRBD1; CDR3 DNA: TGTGCCAGCAGGCGGGGACAGGGTGACGAGCAGTACTTC; CDR3 protein: CASRRGQGDEQYF
clone size: -; V gene: TRBV30; J gene: TRBJ1-5; D gene: TRBD1; CDR3 DNA: TGTGCCTGGAGTGCACTACTTATGGGACAGGGCAATCAGCCCCAGCATTTT; CDR3 protein: CAWSALLMGQGNQPQHF
clone size: -; V gene: TRBV15; J gene: TRBJ1-1; D gene: -; CDR3 DNA: TGTGCCACCAGACAGGGAGTGAACACTGAAGCTTTCTTT; CDR3 protein: CATRQGVNTEAFF
clone size: once; V gene: TRBV5-1; J gene: TRBJ1-4; D gene: -; CDR3 DNA: TGCGCCAGCAGCGAACAGCCAACTAATGAAAAACTGTTTTTT; CDR3 protein: CASSEQPTNEKLFF
clone size: once; V gene: TRBV6-5; J gene: TRBJ1-6; D gene: -; CDR3 DNA: TGTGCCAGCAGTTACGAGGGGTTAGGGGATTCACCCCTCCACTTT; CDR3 protein: CASSYEGLGDSPLHF
clone size: -; V gene: TRBV10-3; J gene: TRBJ2-1; D gene: -; CDR3 DNA: TGTGCCATCAGTGTTGAGAGGGGGGGACCCTACAATGAGCAGTTCTTC; CDR3 protein: CAISVERGGPYNEQFF
clone size: -; V gene: TRBV10-3; J gene: TRBJ2-7; D gene: -; CDR3 DNA: TGTGCCATCGCCGAGCAGACAGTAAAGCCCTACGAGCAGTACTTC; CDR3 protein: CAIAEQTVKPYEQYF
clone size: -; V gene: TRBV25-1; J gene: TRBJ2-1; D gene: TRBD2; CDR3 DNA: TGTGCCAGCAGTGCGCTCGGGACTAGCCCCATGGATGAGCAGTTCTTC; CDR3 protein: CASSALGTSPMDEQFF
clone size: -; V gene: TRBV7-7; J gene: TRBJ1-1; D gene: -; CDR3 DNA: TGTGCTAGCAGAATCCCCCAGACTGAAGCTTTCTTT; CDR3 protein: CASRIPQTEAFF
clone size: once; V gene: TRBV27; J gene: TRBJ1-5; D gene: -; CDR3 DNA: TGTGCCAGCAGTTCTTTAACAGGACATCTTAGCAATCAGCCCCAGCATTTT; CDR3 protein: CASSSLTGHLSNQPQHF
clone size: -; V gene: TRBV5-4; J gene: TRBJ2-7; D gene: TRBD1; CDR3 DNA: TGTGCCAGCAGCTTGGCGGGACAGACCTACGAGCAGTACTTC; CDR3 protein: CASSLAGQTYEQYF
clone size: -; V gene: TRBV7-3; J gene: TRBJ2-6; D gene: -; CDR3 DNA: TGTGCCAGCAGCTTACAGGGAGGCTCTGGGGCCAACGTCCTGACTTTC; CDR3 protein: CASSLQGGSGANVLTF
clone size: -; V gene: TRBV3-1/TRBV3-2; J gene: TRBJ1-4; D gene: -; CDR3 DNA: TGTGCCAGCAGCCCCCCAGGGAGGGCTAATGAAAAACTGTTTTTT; CDR3 protein: CASSPPGRANEKLFF
clone size: once; V gene: TRBV2; J gene: TRBJ2-1; D gene: -; CDR3 DNA: TGTGCCAGCAGGGCCGGGCAGGGTCTCTACAATGAGCAGTTCTTC; CDR3 protein: CASRAGQGLYNEQFF
clone size: -; V gene: TRBV3-1/TRBV3-2; J gene: TRBJ1-4; D gene: -; CDR3 DNA: TGTGCCAGCAGCGCCGGGACCGGCGATGAAAAACTGTTTTTT; CDR3 protein: CASSAGTGDEKLFF
clone size: -; V gene: TRBV19; J gene: TRBJ1-2; D gene: -; CDR3 DNA: TGTGCCAGTACCGAGGGCCGACGGTATGGCTACACCTTC; CDR3 protein: CASTEGRRYGYTF
clone size: once; V gene: TRBV24-1; J gene: TRBJ2-5; D gene: TRBD1; CDR3 DNA: TGTGCCACCAGTGATGACAGGGGGAAGACCCAGTACTTC; CDR3 protein: CATSDDRGKTQYF
clone size: -; V gene: TRBV14; J gene: TRBJ1-6; D gene: -; CDR3 DNA: TGTGCCAGCAGCCAAGATTATGGGGGGGCTTCCTATAATTCACCCCTCCACTTT; CDR3 protein: CASSQDYGGASYNSPLHF
clone size: -; V gene: TRBV6-5; J gene: TRBJ2-7; D gene: TRBD2; CDR3 DNA: TGTGCCAGTGGGATAGGACTAGCTTCCTACGAGCAGTACTTC; CDR3 protein: CASGIGLASYEQYF